The TCR beta chain described here comes from a study of post-analysis software for immune sequencing data. At the level of the study: Secondary progressive, relapsing-remitting and progressive-relapsing multiple sclerosis were among the included disease courses. Study-level results: Controls had lower frequencies than patients of 4 or 5 TRBV segments, which included TRBV5-6, TRBV5-1 and TRBV20-1. Multiple sclerosis patients showed significantly lower normalized Chao1 diversity than controls did.

Deletions cut 11 bases from V and 1 base from J, with 21 bases between. The CDR3 is 16 residues long. CDR1 is MNHEY, CDR2 SVGAGI, per germline. With respect to this clonotype: Its specificity is not known.

Tagging with unique molecular identifiers was a feature of the TCR beta cDNA libraries. TCRdb re-called the PCR reads through MiXCR, storing one row per CDR3 protein. The table includes approximately 690,000 distinct CDR3 sequences, approximately 59% detected once. What was sequenced was blood. The rearrangement joins TRBV6-5 to TRBJ2-4; the D gene is possibly TRBD1 (6 bases). This TCR derives from a girl aged 2 to 9 with multiple sclerosis. CDR3 in amino acids: CADRIGVRVAKNIQYF. CDR3 in DNA: TGTGCCGACAGGATAGGAGTTCGGGTGGCCAAAAACATTCAGTACTTC.